This section outlines one T cell receptor (beta chain) sequence together with its context. This clone has more than one count but fewer than ten. Its antigen is still unknown. Base qualities are not provided; no much larger clone lies one nucleotide away. The sample comes from a study of blood T cell repertoires in COVID-19 (TCRdb year 2020). Describing the broader study: Collaborator samples came from the United States, Italy and Spain and covered acute and convalescent phases of COVID-19. The samples were drawn from the first 160 participants of the ongoing ImmuneRACE study and from 1,254 subjects provided by 6 global collaborators. The repertoires were made available in a free public database intended to serve as a resource for research on the immune response to SARS-CoV-2. HLA class I and class II types, where available, came from metadata supplied by the sample provider rather than from assay-based typing. Deeply sampled blood TCRbeta repertoires from subjects exposed to, actively infected with, or recovered from COVID-19 were included in the dataset. The sample metadata nearly always contained a de-identified subject ID, COVID-19 status, age in years and sex. The prospective study material was composed of cDNA or gDNA derived from T cells, B-cell-depleted T cells, or PBMCs.

Based on the germline V gene (reference sequence), the CDR1 and CDR2 sequences are GTSNPN and SVGIG. V loses 2 bases at its end and J loses 14 bases; junction bases beyond the gene matches: 10. Reading from cysteine to phenylalanine, the CDR3 counts 15 amino acids. The kept DNA is CDR3 alone, 45 bases in frame from the first base. Whole blood was collected in K2EDTA tubes by collaborating institutions according to the institutions' own protocols. For TCRbeta analysis, collaborator samples were shipped as frozen whole blood, as isolated PBMCs, or as DNA extracted from either sample type. What the authors observed across the whole study: How much clinical and demographic metadata was included differed by source and by participant, and the metadata was provided uncurated.

TCRbeta CDR3 regions were amplified from genomic DNA using the immunoSEQ Assay, a bias-controlled multiplex PCR. On the study's bioinformatics: Within the assay, amplification of reference gene primers was used to estimate how many nucleated cells each sample contained. To quantify the absolute abundance of each unique TCRbeta CDR3 rearrangement, sequence reads were collapsed and filtered. For each sample, productive Simpson clonality was calculated by taking the square root of Simpson's diversity index across productive rearrangements. TCRdb limited this immuneACCESS table to in-frame rearrangements with V and J called. A share of clones is missing; checked studies link under half to unresolved V genes, and the rest is unexplained. V, J and clone size were drawn from that table, and D and trimming were deduced from the DNA. The sample includes roughly 120,000 clones, with over 65% observed a single time. The ten largest account for 0.7% to 1% of the sample.

The clonotype originates from a human donor with acute or convalescent COVID-19. The donor label of this sample is uncertain. The sequence is built from TRBV30 and TRBJ1-6; 12 bases in the junction line up with TRBD1. The sequenced material came from peripheral blood. Read as DNA, the sequence is TGTGCCTGGAGTTCGGGGACAGGGGGCCCTTCGGCCCTCCACTTT. Translated, it reads CAWSSGTGGPSALHF.